What follows are 19 T cell receptor beta chains derived from one specimen sequenced in a study of spatial heterogeneity in lung cancer. TCRdb ran MiXCR on the 5' RACE reads and lists one entry per CDR3 protein. The repertoire holds about 14,000 distinct CDR3 sequences, with about 9.4% as singletons. Indicated time point: sample taken at primary tumor resection. Unsorted samples of tumor, nontumor lung or frozen PBMC had their whole RNA sequenced. Sequences were derived from PBMCs, sampled at surgery. The receptors originated from a male donor with early-stage non-small cell lung cancer.

This clonotype was recorded at least ten times. The chain is built from TRBV27 and TRBJ2-3; 7 bases map to TRBD2. This CDR3 is built from 13 residues. The germline CDR1 and CDR2 sequences are MNHEY and SMNVEV (reference sequence). Trimming at V came to 3 bases and at J to 6 bases, leaving 3 bases not matched to a gene. The CDR3 DNA reads TGTGCCAGCAGTTTTTCCGGGGGGGATACGCAGTATTTT. Translating it yields CASSFSGGDTQYF.

Regarding this clonotype: A much more abundant neighbour one base away suggests this may be a read error. V usage is TRBV28 and J usage is TRBJ2-7; TRBD1 matches at 7 bases. The germline CDR1 and CDR2 sequences are MDHEN and SYDVKM. Germline trimming cut 3 bases from V and 2 bases from J; bases unmatched to any gene: 7. This CDR3 region has 15 residues. CDR3 region: CASSFRDRATYEQYF. CDR3 bases: TGTGCCAGCAGTTTTCGCGACAGGGCCACCTACGAGCAGTACTTC.

The table lists this clonotype with many counts. The chain combines TRBV20-1 with TRBJ2-1; D might be TRBD2 (5 bases). Germline V gives CDR1 DFQATT, CDR2 SNEGSKA (reference sequence). Trimming cost V 3 bases and J 7 bases, with 16 bases left between them. The CDR3 sequence is 14 residues long. This chain's CDR3 is CSASPSSWRNEQFF. The CDR3 nucleotides are TGCAGTGCTAGCCCTAGCTCTTGGAGAAATGAGCAGTTCTTC.

This clonotype occurred many times. This chain joins TRBV12-3 or TRBV12-4 and TRBJ2-1; the D gene is possibly TRBD2 (5 bases). The length of the CDR3 is 11 residues. The ends were cut back, 6 bases at V and 10 bases at J, with 10 bases in the middle. The CDR3 is CASSIRGEQFF. Written as DNA, the CDR3 is TGTGCCAGCAGCATAAGAGGGGAGCAGTTCTTC.

This clonotype was recorded many times. The genes are TRBV12-3 or TRBV12-4 and TRBJ1-2; 9 bases match TRBD1. With V trimmed by 6 bases and J by 2 bases, 10 bases remained unmatched. CDR3 length: 16 residues. CDR3 sequence reads: CASSPGTGPLNYGYTF. In DNA, the CDR3 is TGTGCCAGCAGCCCCGGGACAGGGCCCTTGAACTATGGCTACACCTTC.

This clonotype was detected ten times or more. V and J are TRBV25-1 and TRBJ2-5; unclear D gene. This CDR3 spans 11 amino acids. Trimming cost V 6 bases and J 4 bases, with 6 bases left between them. Germline lookup yields CDR1 MGHDK and CDR2 SYGVNS. The CDR3 bases are TGTGCCAGCAGCTTCGGAGAGACCCAGTACTTC. Residues: CASSFGETQYF.

This clonotype was seen ten or more times. The rearrangement joins TRBV11-2 to TRBJ1-2, with TRBD1 matching over 8 bases. Germline assignment: CDR1 SGHAT and CDR2 FQNNGV. The CDR3 totals 18 residues. The V and J ends lost 5 bases and 4 bases, in that order; junction bases with no gene match: 18. CDR3 amino acids: CASSPGTGGVGFLYGYTF. The CDR3, as DNA: TGTGCCAGCAGCCCTGGGACAGGAGGGGTTGGGTTCCTCTATGGCTACACCTTC.

This clonotype has ten or more counts. The CDR3 DNA sequence: TGTGCCAGCAGTTTAGGGGTTCACGGGGGCTACACCTTC. This translates into CASSLGVHGGYTF. The gene calls are TRBV12-3 or TRBV12-4 and TRBJ1-2, with unresolved D. Trimming stripped 1 base from V and 8 bases from J, with 11 bases between. The CDR3 sequence is 13 residues long.

The chain is built from TRBV15 and TRBJ2-7; D might be TRBD1 (5 bases). Germline CDR1 is LNHNV and CDR2 is YYDKDF (reference sequence). The ends were cut back, 2 bases at V and 5 bases at J, with 19 bases in the middle. The CDR3 loop spans 16 amino acids. The CDR3 loop reads CATSRYHQGALNEQYF. In DNA, the CDR3 is TGTGCCACCAGCAGATACCACCAAGGGGCATTAAACGAGCAGTACTTC. The full variable domain, completed using reference TRBV15 and TRBJ2-7, is DAMVIQNPRYQVTQFGKPVTLSCSQTLNHNVMYWYQQKSSQAPKLLFHYYDKDFNNEADTPDNFQSRRPNTSFCFLDIRSPGLGDTAMYLCATSRYHQGALNEQYFGPGTRLTVT.

This clonotype was observed at least ten times. The chain recombines TRBV5-1 with TRBJ2-7; D not resolved. Trimming stripped 0 bases from V and 7 bases from J, with 11 bases between. The CDR3 spans 13 residues. Germline V gene data show CDR1 as SGHRS and CDR2 as YFSETQ. CDR3 protein: CASSLGTAGEQYF. The CDR3 DNA reads TGCGCCAGCAGCTTGGGGACGGCCGGGGAGCAGTACTTC.

This clonotype was seen a handful of times. This chain's CDR3 is CASSLTTGSYEQYF. As DNA, the CDR3 is TGCGCCAGCAGCTTGACTACAGGCTCCTACGAGCAGTACTTC. The V call is TRBV5-1, the J call TRBJ2-7, with D tentatively TRBD1 (5 bases). There are 14 residues in the CDR3. Between the trimmed V and J ends, which lost 1 base and 0 bases, there was a span of 8 bases. CDR1 is SGHRS and CDR2 is YFSETQ in the germline V gene. Supplemented by reference TRBV5-1 and TRBJ2-7, the full variable domain reads KAGVTQTPRYLIKTRGQQVTLSCSPISGHRSVSWYQQTPGQGLQFLFEYFSETQRNKGNFPGRFSGRQFSNSRSEMNVSTLELGDSALYLCASSLTTGSYEQYFGPGTRLTVT.

This clonotype was seen a handful of times. This sequence joins TRBV20-1 and TRBJ2-1; D may be TRBD1 (7 bases). The V gene's germline CDR1 is DFQATT and CDR2 SNEGSKA (reference sequence). CDR3 length: 14 amino acids. Trimming removed 3 bases from V and 4 bases from J, with 13 bases in between. The CDR3 region is CSARGGQIYNEQFF. DNA of the CDR3: TGCAGTGCTAGGGGGGGACAGATTTACAATGAGCAGTTCTTC.

The chain joins TRBV28 to TRBJ1-6; D gene ambiguous. Germline V gene lookup returns CDR1 MDHEN and CDR2 SYDVKM. This CDR3 has 12 residues. Trimming left V 5 bases short and J 9 bases short, with 8 bases between. The CDR3 DNA sequence: TGTGCCAGCAGTCTTCAGAGTTCACCCCTCCACTTT. The encoded protein is CASSLQSSPLHF.

This clonotype was observed at least ten times. The chain carries TRBV7-2 and TRBJ1-6; D is undetermined. The germline CDR1 and CDR2 sequences are SGHTA and FQGNSA. V dropped 5 bases and J dropped 8 bases, with 7 bases sitting between them. This CDR3 spans 12 amino acids. CDR3 bases: TGTGCCAGCAGCCCAGGCGATTCACCCCTCCACTTT. Amino acids: CASSPGDSPLHF.

This clonotype was seen ten or more times. CDR3 nucleotides: TGTGCCAGCAGCGGAGGGGGTTTCGGTAATAATTCACCCCTCCACTTT. Its protein is CASSGGGFGNNSPLHF. This chain joins TRBV7-8 and TRBJ1-6; the D gene is possibly TRBD1 (6 bases). The CDR3 is made up of 16 amino acids. The V end was cut by 5 bases, the J end by 5 bases, with 16 bases between. Germline CDR1 is SGHVS and CDR2 is FQNEAQ.

This chain uses TRBV19 with TRBJ1-5; no firm D call. The length of the CDR3 is 11 residues. The germline V gene encodes CDR1 LNHDA and CDR2 SQIVND (reference sequence). The V end was cut by 5 bases, the J end by 9 bases, with 8 bases between. CDR3 bases: TGTGCCAGTAGTTCTAGCCTGCCCCAGCATTTT. Its translation is CASSSSLPQHF.

In its sample, this clonotype was seen many times. The genes are TRBV6-1 and TRBJ2-1; TRBD2 aligns across 7 bases. This CDR3 has 15 residues. The J segment lost 7 bases and the V segment lost 1 base, leaving 7 bases of the junction unmatched. Germline V lookup: CDR1 MNHNS, CDR2 SASEGT. CDR3 DNA sequence: TGTGCCAGCAGTGAAGTTGGCGGGAGTAGTAATGAGCAGTTCTTC. Protein sequence: CASSEVGGSSNEQFF.

At least ten counts were recorded for this clonotype. This chain connects TRBV25-1 to TRBJ2-5, with D perhaps matching TRBD1 (6 bases). CDR1 MGHDK and CDR2 SYGVNS come from the germline V gene. The CDR3 covers 13 residues. The ends were cut back, 3 bases at V and 3 bases at J, with 8 bases in the middle. This chain's CDR3 is CASSDRDKETQYF. Here the CDR3 DNA reads TGTGCCAGCAGTGATCGGGACAAAGAGACCCAGTACTTC.

This clonotype was seen repeatedly, ten times or more. The chain has TRBV21-1 and TRBJ2-7; the table names TRBD1, a call not compared with the DNA. TRBV21-1 is termed a pseudogene. This CDR3 has 15 residues. The CDR3 DNA reads TGTGCCAGCAGCAAAGTGGGCAGGGTCGCCTACGAGCAGTACTTC. This translates into CASSKVGRVAYEQYF.